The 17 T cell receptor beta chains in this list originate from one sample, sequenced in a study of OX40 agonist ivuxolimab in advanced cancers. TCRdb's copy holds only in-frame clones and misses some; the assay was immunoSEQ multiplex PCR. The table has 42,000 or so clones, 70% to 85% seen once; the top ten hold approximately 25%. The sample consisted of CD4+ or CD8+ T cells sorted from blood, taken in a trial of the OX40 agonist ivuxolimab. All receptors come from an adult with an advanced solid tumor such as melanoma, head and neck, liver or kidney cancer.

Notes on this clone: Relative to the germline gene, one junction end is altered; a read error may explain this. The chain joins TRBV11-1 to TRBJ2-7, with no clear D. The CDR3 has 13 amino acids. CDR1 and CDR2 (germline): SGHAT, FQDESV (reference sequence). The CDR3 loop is CASSLGTHYGQYF. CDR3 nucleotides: TGTGCCAGCAGCTTAGGTACCCACTACGGGCAGTACTTC.

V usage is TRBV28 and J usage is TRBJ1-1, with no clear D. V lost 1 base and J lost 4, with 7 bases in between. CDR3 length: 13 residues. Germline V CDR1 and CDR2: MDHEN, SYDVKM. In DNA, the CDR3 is TGTGCCAGCAGTTTATTGGCCAGCACTGAAGCTTTCTTT. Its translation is CASSLLASTEAFF. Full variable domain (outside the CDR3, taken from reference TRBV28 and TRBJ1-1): DVKVTQSSRYLVKRTGEKVFLECVQDMDHENMFWYRQDPGLGLRLIYFSYDVKMKEKGDIPEGYSVSREKKERFSLILESASTNQTSMYLCASSLLASTEAFFGQGTRLTVV.

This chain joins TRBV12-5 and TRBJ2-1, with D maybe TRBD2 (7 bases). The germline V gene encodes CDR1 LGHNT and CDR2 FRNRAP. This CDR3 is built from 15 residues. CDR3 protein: CASRGSGGHYNEQFF. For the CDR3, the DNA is TGTGCCAGCCGGGGCTCGGGGGGCCACTACAATGAGCAGTTCTTC. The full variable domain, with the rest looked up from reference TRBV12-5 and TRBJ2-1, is DARVTQTPRHKVTEMGQEVTMRCQPILGHNTVFWYRQTMMQGLELLAYFRNRAPLDDSGMPKDRFSAEMPDATLATLKIQPSEPRDSAVYFCASRGSGGHYNEQFFGPGTRLTVL.

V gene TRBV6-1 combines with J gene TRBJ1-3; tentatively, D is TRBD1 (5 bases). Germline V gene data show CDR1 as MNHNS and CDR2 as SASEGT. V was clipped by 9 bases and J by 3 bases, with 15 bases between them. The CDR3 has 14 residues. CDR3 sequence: CASRDVGLGNTIYF. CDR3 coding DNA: TGTGCCAGTCGGGACGTAGGGCTTGGAAACACCATATATTTT.

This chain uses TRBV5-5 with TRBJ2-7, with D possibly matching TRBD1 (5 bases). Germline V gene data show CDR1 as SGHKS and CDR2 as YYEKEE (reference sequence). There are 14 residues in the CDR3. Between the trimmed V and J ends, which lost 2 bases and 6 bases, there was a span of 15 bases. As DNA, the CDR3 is TGTGCCAGCAGCTTTGGGTCGCAGGGCGGCGAGCAGTACTTC. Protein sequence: CASSFGSQGGEQYF.

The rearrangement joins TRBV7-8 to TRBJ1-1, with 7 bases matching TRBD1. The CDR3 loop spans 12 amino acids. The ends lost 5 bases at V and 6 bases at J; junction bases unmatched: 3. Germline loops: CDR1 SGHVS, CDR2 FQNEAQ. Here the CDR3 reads CASSLTGAEAFF. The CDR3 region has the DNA TGTGCCAGCAGCCTTACAGGGGCTGAAGCTTTCTTT.

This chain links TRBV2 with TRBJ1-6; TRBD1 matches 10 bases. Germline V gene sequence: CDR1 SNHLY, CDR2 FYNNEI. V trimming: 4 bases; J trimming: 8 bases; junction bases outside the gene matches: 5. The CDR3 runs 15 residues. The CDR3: CASSGGTGVDSPLHF. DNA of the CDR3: TGTGCCAGCAGTGGGGGGACAGGGGTTGATTCACCCCTCCACTTT.

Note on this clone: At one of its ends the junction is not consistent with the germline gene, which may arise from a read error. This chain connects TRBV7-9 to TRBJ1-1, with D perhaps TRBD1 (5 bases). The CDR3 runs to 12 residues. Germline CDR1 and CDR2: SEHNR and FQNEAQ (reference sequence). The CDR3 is CASSFLGRQPDF. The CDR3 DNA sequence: TGTGCCAGCAGCTTTTTGGGGCGACAACCGGATTTT. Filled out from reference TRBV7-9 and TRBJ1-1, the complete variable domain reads DTGVSQNPRHKITKRGQNVTFRCDPISEHNRLYWYRQTLGQGPEFLTYFQNEAQLEKSRLLSDRFSAERPKGSFSTLEIQRTEQGDSAMYLCASSFLGRQPDFGQGTRLTVV.

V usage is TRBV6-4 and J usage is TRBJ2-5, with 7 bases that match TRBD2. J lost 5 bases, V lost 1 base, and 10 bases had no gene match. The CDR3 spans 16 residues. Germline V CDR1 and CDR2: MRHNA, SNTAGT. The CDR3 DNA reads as TGTGCCAGCAGTGACTGGGGAGGGTCGTCCCCGGAGACCCAGTACTTC. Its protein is CASSDWGGSSPETQYF.

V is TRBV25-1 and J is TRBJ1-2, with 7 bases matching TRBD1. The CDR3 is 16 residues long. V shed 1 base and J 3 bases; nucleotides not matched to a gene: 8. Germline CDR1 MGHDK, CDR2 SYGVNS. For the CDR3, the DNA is TGTGCCAGCAGTGAATTCCGGACAGGTGACGACTATGGCTACACCTTC. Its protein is CASSEFRTGDDYGYTF.

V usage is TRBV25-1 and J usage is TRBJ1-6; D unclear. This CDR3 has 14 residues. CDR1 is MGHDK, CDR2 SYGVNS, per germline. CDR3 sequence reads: CASGVSSYNSPLHF. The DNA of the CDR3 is TGTGCTAGCGGGGTGAGCTCCTATAATTCACCCCTCCACTTT.

In DNA, the CDR3 is TGTGCCTGGAGTTTACCGACTAGCGATCCCAAGGGGACCGGGGAGCTGTTTTTT. It specifies CAWSLPTSDPKGTGELFF. The chain combines TRBV30 with TRBJ2-2, with 8 bases that match TRBD2. The CDR3 loop spans 18 amino acids. Trimming removed 2 bases from V and 5 bases from J; junction bases left unmatched: 16. Germline lookup yields CDR1 GTSNPN and CDR2 SVGIG (reference sequence).

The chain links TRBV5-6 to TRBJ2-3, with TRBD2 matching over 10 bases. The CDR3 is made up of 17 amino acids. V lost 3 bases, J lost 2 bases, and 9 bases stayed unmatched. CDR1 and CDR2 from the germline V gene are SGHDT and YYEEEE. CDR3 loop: CASSWGLAGDTTDTQYF. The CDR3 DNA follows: TGTGCCAGCAGCTGGGGGCTAGCGGGGGACACCACAGATACGCAGTATTTT.

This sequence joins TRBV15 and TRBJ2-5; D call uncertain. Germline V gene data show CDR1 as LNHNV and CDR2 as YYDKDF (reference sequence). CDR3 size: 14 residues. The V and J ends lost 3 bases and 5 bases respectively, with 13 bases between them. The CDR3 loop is CATSRPNTGETQYF. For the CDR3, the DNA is TGTGCCACCAGCAGGCCCAACACTGGGGAGACCCAGTACTTC.

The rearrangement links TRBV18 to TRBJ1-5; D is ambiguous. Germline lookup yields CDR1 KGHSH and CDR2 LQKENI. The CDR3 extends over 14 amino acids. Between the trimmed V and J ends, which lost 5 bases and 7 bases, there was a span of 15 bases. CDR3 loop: CASSGGLPNQPQHF. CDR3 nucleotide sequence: TGTGCCAGCTCAGGAGGGTTGCCCAACCAGCCCCAGCATTTT.

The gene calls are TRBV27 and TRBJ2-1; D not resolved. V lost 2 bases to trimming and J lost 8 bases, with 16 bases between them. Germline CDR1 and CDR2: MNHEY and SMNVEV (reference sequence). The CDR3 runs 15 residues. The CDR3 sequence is CASSLDSFGKYEQFF. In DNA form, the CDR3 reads TGTGCCAGCAGTTTAGACTCCTTCGGTAAATATGAGCAGTTCTTC.

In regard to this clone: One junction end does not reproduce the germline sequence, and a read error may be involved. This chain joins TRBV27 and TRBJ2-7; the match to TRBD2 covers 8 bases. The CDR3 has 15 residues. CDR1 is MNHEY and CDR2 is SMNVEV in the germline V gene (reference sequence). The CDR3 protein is CAGSLRREGSYEQYF. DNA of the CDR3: TGTGCCGGCAGTTTAAGACGGGAGGGCTCCTACGAGCAGTACTTC.